A single sample is the source of the 23 T cell receptor beta chains below, sequenced in a study of cytomegalovirus exposure and HLA in healthy donors. PCR involved 60 Vbeta and 13 Jbeta primers. Repertoires were generated with immunoSEQ multiplex PCR, while TCRdb's copy carries only in-frame clones and drops some. This sample carries 250,000 to 300,000 clones, 84% of them seen once, and the ten largest clones take about 2%. Sequencing was done on a sample of PBMCs. The receptors shown here come from a woman in her thirties or forties in good health and CMV-seropositive.

Here the CDR3 DNA reads TGCGCCAGCAGTGAAATTCAGGGTCGCGAAAAACTGTTTTTT. This codes for CASSEIQGREKLFF. V gene TRBV10-2 combines with J gene TRBJ1-4, with D possibly being TRBD1 (5 bases). The CDR3 is 14 residues long. CDR1 WSHSY and CDR2 SAAADI come from the germline V gene. Trimming removed 3 bases from V and 8 bases from J, with 13 bases in between.

As concerns this clone: Other DNA sequences in this sample translate to the same CDR3. V gene TRBV18 combines with J gene TRBJ2-7; D gene uncertain. Trimming shortened V by 2 bases and J by 2 bases, and 7 bases separated the two germline ends. Germline CDR1 reads KGHSH; CDR2 reads LQKENI. The length of the CDR3 is 13 residues. In nucleotides, the CDR3 is TGTGCCAGCTCACCAGGCACCGCCTACGAGCAGTACTTC. It is translated as CASSPGTAYEQYF.

The rearrangement joins TRBV4-2 to TRBJ1-6, with D unresolved. The germline V gene has CDR1 LGHNA and CDR2 YNFKEQ. The CDR3 extends over 15 amino acids. The V end lost 0 bases, the J end lost 9 bases, and 12 bases lay between the germline ends. CDR3 nucleotide sequence: TGTGCCAGCAGCCAAGAAGGTGGGCGGGGTTCACCCCTCCACTTT. This encodes CASSQEGGRGSPLHF.

The rearrangement links TRBV19 to TRBJ2-3; 11 nucleotides match TRBD2. After removal of 2 bases from V and 2 bases from J, the junction contained 12 bases not matched to a gene. The CDR3 totals 19 residues. In germline, CDR1 is LNHDA, CDR2 SQIVND (reference sequence). CDR3 residues: CASSIHQSGLAGLTDTQYF. For the CDR3, the DNA is TGTGCCAGTAGTATACACCAGTCCGGACTAGCGGGTCTCACAGATACGCAGTATTTT.

This chain links TRBV30 with TRBJ2-2, with 7 bases lining up with TRBD2. CDR1 GTSNPN and CDR2 SVGIG come from the germline V gene (reference sequence). The CDR3 extends over 13 amino acids. The V gene end was trimmed by 0 bases and the J gene end by 6 bases; junction bases not matched to a gene: 1. The CDR3 region has the DNA TGTGCCTGGAGTGTACGGGGGGCCGGGGAGCTGTTTTTT. Amino acid sequence: CAWSVRGAGELFF.

This chain joins TRBV28 and TRBJ1-2, with TRBD1 matching 8 bases. Germline CDR1 reads MDHEN; CDR2 reads SYDVKM. The ends lost 8 bases at V and 5 bases at J; junction bases unmatched: 16. The CDR3 extends over 16 amino acids. The CDR3 nucleotides are TGTGCCAGCCGGGGGCCTAACAGGGGGTTAGAATATGGCTACACCTTC. Translating it yields CASRGPNRGLEYGYTF.

The J gene is TRBJ1-2, the V gene TRBV16; tentative D call: TRBD1 (6 bases). CDR1 is KGHSY and CDR2 is FQNENV in the germline V gene. The CDR3 runs to 15 residues. The germline V and J ends were trimmed by 0 bases and 6 bases, with 14 bases remaining between them. The CDR3 DNA is TGTGCCAGCAGCCAATCATACTCGGCAGGGGATGGCTACACCTTC. Translating it yields CASSQSYSAGDGYTF.

This chain connects TRBV19 to TRBJ2-5; TRBD1 agrees at 9 bases. The CDR3 is made up of 17 amino acids. The germline V gene encodes CDR1 LNHDA and CDR2 SQIVND (reference sequence). Trimming took 6 bases from V and 7 from J; bases not matched to a gene: 18. As DNA, the CDR3 is TGTGCCAGTAGCCACCCCTGGGGGGGACAGGGTTCGGGGACCCAGTACTTC. Translation: CASSHPWGGQGSGTQYF.

The rearrangement links TRBV6-1 to TRBJ2-1; no definite D call. The V gene's germline CDR1 is MNHNS and CDR2 SASEGT. V shed 4 bases and J shed 5 bases, with 12 bases lying between them. CDR3 size: 14 residues. The DNA of the CDR3 is TGTGCCAGCAGTGGAAGTACCAGAAACAATGAGCAGTTCTTC. Its translation is CASSGSTRNNEQFF.

V gene TRBV5-1 combines with J gene TRBJ2-3; 7 bases match TRBD2. Germline-derived CDR1 and CDR2 are SGHRS and YFSETQ. The CDR3 totals 14 residues. The V segment lost 4 bases and the J segment 6 bases; nucleotides outside the gene matches: 8. CDR3 region: CASSLLAGVDTQYF. CDR3 DNA sequence: TGCGCCAGCAGCCTACTTGCGGGAGTCGATACGCAGTATTTT.

J is TRBJ2-5 and V is TRBV30, with 7 bases fitting TRBD1. The J call may be mistaken, given a closer DNA end match to TRBJ2-7. This CDR3 region has 11 residues. Germline-derived CDR1 and CDR2 are GTSNPN and SVGIG (reference sequence). CDR3: CAWGTAYEQYF. As DNA, the CDR3 is TGTGCCTGGGGGACAGCCTACGAGCAGTACTTC.

The chain carries TRBV5-6 and TRBJ2-1; 10 nucleotides agree with TRBD2. J gave up 7 bases and V 0 bases, and 13 bases lay outside the gene matches. Germline V gives CDR1 SGHDT, CDR2 YYEEEE. The CDR3 has 18 residues. CDR3 amino acids: CASSLVWASGRNGNEQFF. The CDR3 DNA reads as TGTGCCAGCAGCTTGGTATGGGCTAGCGGGAGAAACGGGAATGAGCAGTTCTTC.

The chain recombines TRBV27 with TRBJ2-7, with D perhaps TRBD1 (5 bases). The ends were cut back, 8 bases at V and 0 bases at J, with 11 bases in the middle. The CDR3 is 13 residues long. Germline V gene sequence: CDR1 MNHEY, CDR2 SMNVEV (reference sequence). Here the CDR3 DNA reads TGTGCCAGCCGAGGACAAGGCTCCTACGAGCAGTACTTC. It is translated as CASRGQGSYEQYF.

The chain uses TRBV25-1 and TRBJ1-6; D uncertain. There are 12 residues in the CDR3. V gave up 1 base and J gave up 7 bases, with 2 bases separating them. Germline CDR1 and CDR2: MGHDK and SYGVNS. The CDR3 region has the DNA TGTGCCAGCAGTGAATTAAATTCACCCCTCCACTTT. As protein: CASSELNSPLHF.

The V call is TRBV27, the J call TRBJ2-2; a weak D match, TRBD1 (6 bases). With 3 bases removed from V and 2 bases from J, the gap between germline ends came to 10 bases. The CDR3 sequence is 15 residues long. Germline CDR1 and CDR2: MNHEY and SMNVEV (reference sequence). Here the CDR3 reads CASSFRGLNTGELFF. Written as DNA, the CDR3 is TGTGCCAGCAGTTTCAGGGGCCTAAACACCGGGGAGCTGTTTTTT.

The count of this clone is one. Sequence at one end of the junction differs from germline and may be a read error. The J gene is TRBJ2-4, the V gene TRBV25-1, with 11 positions matching TRBD2. The CDR3 consists of 16 residues. Germline values: CDR1 MGHDK, CDR2 SYGVNS. CDR3 loop: CASSSLAGGGKNSQYF. CDR3 in DNA: TGTGCCAGCAGTTCTCTAGCGGGAGGCGGCAAAAACAGTCAGTACTTC. The entire variable domain, with the rest obtained from reference TRBV25-1 and TRBJ2-4, is as follows: EADIYQTPRYLVIGTGKKITLECSQTMGHDKMYWYQQDPGMELHLIHYSYGVNSTEKGDLSSESTVSRIRTEHFPLTLESARPSHTSQYLCASSSLAGGGKNSQYFGAGTRLSVL.

The rearrangement links TRBV19 to TRBJ2-2; 13 bases match TRBD2. Germline V gene data show CDR1 as LNHDA and CDR2 as SQIVND (reference sequence). The CDR3 is 17 residues long. The J segment lost 6 bases and the V segment lost 5 bases, leaving 9 bases of the junction unmatched. CDR3 coding DNA: TGTGCCAGTAGTGACACCCAACTAGCGGGAGGGCCCGGGGAGCTGTTTTTT. Protein product: CASSDTQLAGGPGELFF.

The genes are TRBV29-1 and TRBJ1-5, with D uncertain. The germline V and J ends were trimmed by 4 bases and 6 bases, with 13 bases remaining between them. This CDR3 contains 13 residues. The germline V gene has CDR1 SQVTM and CDR2 ANQGSEA. Written as DNA, the CDR3 is TGCAGCGTTGTGGAGGGCGCGGGTCAGCCCCAGCATTTT. As protein: CSVVEGAGQPQHF.

The CDR3 here is CASSYQAGVSYNEQFF. In DNA form, the CDR3 reads TGTGCCAGCAGTTACCAAGCGGGAGTATCCTACAATGAGCAGTTCTTC. This sequence joins TRBV6-6 and TRBJ2-1; 8 bases agree with TRBD2. The CDR3 extends over 16 amino acids. The V and J ends lost 2 bases and 1 base, in that order; junction bases with no gene match: 4. Germline V gene sequence: CDR1 MNHNY, CDR2 SVGAGI (reference sequence).

This rearrangement joins TRBV5-6 to TRBJ1-3; D may be TRBD1 (6 bases). Trimming shortened V by 5 bases and J by 3 bases, and 9 bases separated the two germline ends. Germline CDR1 reads SGHDT; CDR2 reads YYEEEE. There are 13 residues in the CDR3. The CDR3 here is CASRDSRGNTIYF. The CDR3 DNA reads TGTGCCAGCAGGGACAGCCGTGGAAACACCATATATTTT.

V usage is TRBV6-5 and J usage is TRBJ2-1, with TRBD1 matching 8 bases. The CDR3 runs to 14 residues. V was clipped by 4 bases and J by 5 bases; unmatched bases: 4. The germline CDR1 and CDR2 sequences are MNHEY and SVGAGI. The CDR3 reads CASSWTGRDNEQFF. The CDR3 DNA reads as TGTGCCAGCAGTTGGACAGGGCGTGACAATGAGCAGTTCTTC.

Only one count was recorded for this clone. The chain is built from TRBV6-1 and TRBJ2-7; 10 bases line up with TRBD1. Trimming at V came to 6 bases and at J to 7 bases, leaving 9 bases not matched to a gene. Germline-derived CDR1 and CDR2 are MNHNS and SASEGT. The CDR3 loop spans 14 amino acids. The CDR3 loop reads CASRGDRGPVEQYF. The CDR3 DNA sequence: TGTGCCAGCAGAGGGGACAGGGGTCCCGTGGAGCAGTACTTC.

The chain has TRBV18 and TRBJ1-1; D remains unclear. The CDR3 length is 13 residues. Germline CDR1 KGHSH, CDR2 LQKENI. Trimming stripped 3 bases from V and 3 bases from J, with 8 bases between. The chain's CDR3 is CASSPVEDTEAFF. CDR3 bases: TGTGCCAGCTCACCGGTAGAGGACACTGAAGCTTTCTTT.